These 2 T cell receptor beta chains came from one sample sequenced in a study of T cells after yellow fever vaccination. TCRdb itself ran the 5' RACE reads through MiXCR, one entry per CDR3 protein. The sample holds 450,000 to 550,000 distinct CDR3 sequences; about 19% are singletons and the top ten take approximately 15%. The sample was PBMCs, taken 15 days after the yellow fever booster vaccination. These receptors all come from a man aged 25-45 years who received the YFV17D yellow fever vaccine.

This clonotype was found a few times. This rearrangement joins TRBV6-4 to TRBJ2-1, with 8 nucleotides matching TRBD2. CDR1 and CDR2 (germline): MRHNA, SNTAGT. The ends lost 4 bases at V and 0 bases at J; junction bases unmatched: 5. This CDR3 has 16 residues. The CDR3, as DNA: TGTGCCAGCAGTGGTCGGGGGGGAGGCTCCTACAATGAGCAGTTCTTC. Encoded protein: CASSGRGGGSYNEQFF.

This clonotype was recorded many times. The chain has TRBV7-8 and TRBJ2-1; 9 bases map to TRBD2. CDR1 is SGHVS, CDR2 FQNEAQ, per germline. This CDR3 region has 15 residues. V shed 6 bases, J shed 0 bases, and the junction held 3 bases outside the gene matches. This chain's CDR3 is CASRSGGSSYNEQFF. CDR3 DNA sequence: TGTGCCAGCAGGAGCGGGGGGAGCTCCTACAATGAGCAGTTCTTC.